This is a list of T cell receptor beta chains from one sample in a study of early stage breast cancer tumors. Sequencing used immunoSEQ multiplex PCR; TCRdb keeps in-frame clones, though not all of them. The data contain 44,000 or so clones, 75% to 85% of them singletons. The sample was blood. All receptors derive from a person aged 45-60 years with breast cancer. The CDR3 runs from the conserved cysteine through the conserved F or W. A D gene is named only where the DNA matches it firmly. Clone size is shown for a subset of rows, as once, few, many or a class of expanded clone.

TRBV7-2	TRBJ2-7	TRBD2	17	-	CASSLSLGLAGPYEQYF	TGTGCCAGCAGCTTAAGCTTAGGACTAGCGGGTCCCTACGAGCAGTACTTC
TRBV7-2	TRBJ2-7	TRBD2	18	-	CASTPTWVTSGRAFEQYF	TGTGCCAGCACCCCTACTTGGGTGACTAGCGGGAGGGCCTTCGAGCAGTACTTC
TRBV11-2	TRBJ1-1	-	15	once	CASSLAQGRYTEAFF	TGTGCCAGCAGCTTAGCGCAGGGTCGGTACACTGAAGCTTTCTTT
TRBV5-6	TRBJ2-3	TRBD2	16	-	CASSLERGTNTDTQYF	TGTGCCAGCAGCTTGGAGAGAGGGACTAACACAGATACGCAGTATTTT
TRBV7-2	TRBJ2-2	TRBD2	16	few	CASSLLAGARYGELFF	TGTGCCAGCAGCTTACTAGCGGGGGCTCGGTACGGGGAGCTGTTTTTT
TRBV7-2	TRBJ2-3	TRBD2	15	-	CASSRSSGGTDTQYF	TGTGCCAGCAGCCGATCTAGCGGGGGTACAGATACGCAGTATTTT
TRBV7-2	TRBJ1-2	-	15	-	CASSYRDGPPYGYTF	TGTGCCAGCAGCTACCGGGACGGGCCTCCCTATGGCTACACCTTC
TRBV10-3	TRBJ2-7	TRBD2	19	-	CAISTRLGLAGHVSYEQYF	TGTGCCATCAGCACGCGCTTGGGGCTAGCGGGCCATGTCTCCTACGAGCAGTACTTC
TRBV4-3	TRBJ1-5	-	14	-	CASSQDTSNQPQHF	TGCGCCAGCAGCCAGGACACTAGCAATCAGCCCCAGCATTTT
TRBV9	TRBJ2-7	-	12	-	CASSVEVDEQYF	TGTGCCAGCAGCGTAGAAGTGGACGAGCAGTACTTC
TRBV7-8	TRBJ2-2	-	13	-	CASSPPAGLELFF	TGTGCCAGCAGCCCACCCGCAGGGTTGGAGCTGTTTTTT
TRBV4-3	TRBJ1-2	TRBD1	14	-	CASSQQWDSRGYTF	TGCGCCAGCAGCCAACAATGGGACAGTCGTGGCTACACCTTC
TRBV7-9	TRBJ2-2	-	13	few	CASSLGGNGELFF	TGTGCCAGCAGCTTAGGGGGGAACGGGGAGCTGTTTTTT
TRBV9	TRBJ2-7	-	15	-	CASSPRGGSSYEQYF	TGTGCCAGCAGCCCCAGGGGGGGGAGCTCCTACGAGCAGTACTTC
TRBV6-5	TRBJ1-3	-	14	-	CASSSQGGGNTIYF	TGTGCCAGCAGTTCCCAGGGCGGGGGAAACACCATATATTTT
TRBV19	TRBJ1-2	TRBD1	17	-	CASSSLDRAVPNYGYTF	TGTGCCAGTAGTTCCTTAGACAGGGCCGTCCCTAACTATGGCTACACCTTC
TRBV7-2	TRBJ2-3	-	16	-	CASSLAPASSTDTQYF	TGTGCCAGCAGCTTAGCGCCAGCATCTAGCACAGATACGCAGTATTTT
TRBV5-5	TRBJ2-2	-	15	-	CASSLGLDFTGELFF	TGTGCCAGCAGCTTGGGACTGGACTTCACCGGGGAGCTGTTTTTT
TRBV7-3	TRBJ1-2	-	13	-	CASSRWEGSGYTF	TGTGCCAGCAGCCGATGGGAGGGTAGTGGCTACACCTTC
TRBV19	TRBJ2-2	TRBD2	15	-	CASSKREGATGELFF	TGTGCCAGTAGTAAACGGGAGGGTGCCACCGGGGAGCTGTTTTTT
TRBV11-2	TRBJ1-2	-	14	few	CASSLGGQGYGYTF	TGTGCCAGCAGCTTAGGAGGACAAGGCTATGGCTACACCTTC
TRBV4-1	TRBJ2-7	-	16	-	CASSQVYRQDSYEQYF	TGCGCCAGCAGCCAAGTCTATAGACAGGACTCCTACGAGCAGTACTTC
TRBV19	TRBJ1-2	-	12	-	CASSTGPHGYTF	TGTGCCAGTAGTACGGGACCTCATGGCTACACCTTC
TRBV7-9	TRBJ1-2	TRBD1	16	-	CASRAGTGVTNYGYTF	TGTGCCAGCAGAGCCGGGACAGGGGTCACGAACTATGGCTACACCTTC
TRBV28	TRBJ2-7	-	14	-	CASSLGRLSYEQYF	TGTGCCAGCAGTTTAGGTCGTTTGTCCTACGAGCAGTACTTC
TRBV5-1	TRBJ2-4	-	14	-	CASSLYGASNIQYF	TGCGCCAGCAGCTTGTACGGCGCGTCAAACATTCAGTACTTC
TRBV27	TRBJ2-5	-	14	-	CASSLEGGRETQYF	TGTGCCAGCAGTTTAGAGGGGGGGCGCGAGACCCAGTACTTC
TRBV7-2	TRBJ2-7	-	14	-	CASRTGDSSYEQYF	TGTGCCAGCAGGACGGGGGACAGCTCCTACGAGCAGTACTTC
TRBV19	TRBJ2-3	-	15	-	CASSFYSGSTDTQYF	TGTGCCAGTAGTTTCTATAGCGGAAGCACAGATACGCAGTATTTT
TRBV11-2	TRBJ2-4	TRBD1	14	-	CASSLWDRGNIQYF	TGTGCCAGCAGCCTATGGGACAGGGGGAACATTCAGTACTTC
TRBV6-5	TRBJ2-7	-	13	-	CASSYLIGYEQYF	TGTGCCAGCAGTTACTTAATAGGGTACGAGCAGTACTTC
TRBV15	TRBJ1-3	-	14	-	CATSREVLGGSVYF	TGTGCCACCAGCAGAGAGGTGCTCGGGGGCTCGGTATATTTT
TRBV10-3	TRBJ1-3	-	18	-	CAISREFRRRGSTNTIYF	TGTGCCATCAGTCGAGAGTTCCGTCGGAGGGGTTCGACAAACACCATATATTTT
TRBV28	TRBJ1-1	-	12	few	CASSAQWTEAFF	TGTGCCAGCAGTGCTCAGTGGACTGAAGCTTTCTTT
TRBV7-2	TRBJ2-1	-	14	-	CASSPRPQGGVQFF	TGTGCCAGCAGCCCCCGCCCCCAGGGCGGGGTCCAGTTCTTC
TRBV5-8	TRBJ1-2	-	14	-	CASSLDRNNYGYTF	TGTGCCAGCAGCTTGGATCGCAATAACTATGGCTACACCTTC
TRBV5-1	TRBJ1-1	-	16	-	CASSIGQTSGYTEAFF	TGCGCCAGCAGTATTGGACAGACCTCAGGATACACTGAAGCTTTCTTT
TRBV10-3	TRBJ1-2	TRBD1	14	-	CAISEQGQGHGYTF	TGTGCCATCAGTGAGCAGGGACAGGGGCATGGCTACACCTTC
TRBV30	TRBJ2-1	TRBD2	15	-	CAWGLGLAGYNEQFF	TGTGCCTGGGGTCTGGGACTAGCGGGGTATAATGAGCAGTTCTTC
TRBV9	TRBJ2-7	TRBD1	13	-	CASSPGQGYEQYF	TGTGCCAGCAGCCCGGGACAGGGCTACGAGCAGTACTTC
TRBV6-4	TRBJ2-3	-	15	-	CASSDSSGGTDTQYF	TGTGCCAGCAGCGACTCCTCCGGGGGCACAGATACGCAGTATTTT
TRBV7-9	TRBJ2-7	TRBD1	15	-	CASSVEDRAFYEQYF	TGTGCCAGCAGCGTGGAGGACAGGGCCTTCTACGAGCAGTACTTC
TRBV19	TRBJ2-4	-	16	-	CASSMGDPVAKNIQYF	TGTGCCAGTAGTATGGGGGACCCCGTAGCCAAAAACATTCAGTACTTC
TRBV27	TRBJ2-2	-	14	-	CASSLSFSLGELFF	TGTGCCAGCAGTTTATCTTTCAGCCTTGGGGAGCTGTTTTTT
TRBV18	TRBJ2-3	-	14	once	CASSLSTYTDTQYF	TGTGCCAGCTCCCTTTCGACTTACACGGATACGCAGTATTTT
TRBV11-2	TRBJ2-5	TRBD2	16	-	CASSLVSGGAGETQYF	TGTGCCAGCAGCTTAGTATCCGGGGGGGCCGGAGAGACCCAGTACTTC
TRBV4-3	TRBJ2-7	TRBD1	15	-	CASSQDRGTAYEQYF	TGCGCCAGCAGCCAAGACCGAGGGACAGCCTACGAGCAGTACTTC
TRBV5-6	TRBJ2-7	TRBD2	14	-	CASSLAGLGYEQYF	TGTGCCAGCAGCCTAGCGGGCCTGGGATACGAGCAGTACTTC
TRBV5-6	TRBJ2-7	TRBD2	15	-	CASTLPGLAGGEQYF	TGTGCCAGCACTCTTCCGGGACTAGCGGGAGGGGAGCAGTACTTC
TRBV9	TRBJ1-2	-	15	-	CASSAGTRTRDGYTF	TGTGCCAGCAGCGCCGGGACACGGACGAGGGATGGCTACACCTTC
TRBV9	TRBJ2-3	-	16	-	CASSVGQEFDGDTQYF	TGTGCCAGCAGCGTAGGTCAAGAGTTCGATGGAGATACGCAGTATTTT
TRBV9	TRBJ1-1	-	14	once	CASSPRGGNTEAFF	TGTGCCAGCAGCCCCCGGGGAGGGAACACTGAAGCTTTCTTT
TRBV27	TRBJ2-7	TRBD1	14	-	CASSPDRGLYEQYF	TGTGCCAGCAGCCCGGACAGGGGCCTTTACGAGCAGTACTTC
TRBV7-2	TRBJ2-3	-	16	-	CVSSSRPLYSTDTQYF	TGTGTCAGCAGCTCCCGACCCCTCTATAGCACAGATACGCAGTATTTT